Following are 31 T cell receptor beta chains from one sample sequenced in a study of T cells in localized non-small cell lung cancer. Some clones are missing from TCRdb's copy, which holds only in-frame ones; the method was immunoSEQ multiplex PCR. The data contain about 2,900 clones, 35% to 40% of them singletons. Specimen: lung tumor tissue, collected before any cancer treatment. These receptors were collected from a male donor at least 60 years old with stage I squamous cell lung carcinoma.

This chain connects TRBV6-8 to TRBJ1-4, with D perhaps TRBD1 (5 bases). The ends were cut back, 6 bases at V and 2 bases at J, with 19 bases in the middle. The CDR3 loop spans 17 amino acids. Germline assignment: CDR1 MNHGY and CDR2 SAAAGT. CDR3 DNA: TGTGCCAGCAGCCCTGGGGGGGGACGAGGGACTAATGAAAAACTGTTTTTT. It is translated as CASSPGGGRGTNEKLFF.

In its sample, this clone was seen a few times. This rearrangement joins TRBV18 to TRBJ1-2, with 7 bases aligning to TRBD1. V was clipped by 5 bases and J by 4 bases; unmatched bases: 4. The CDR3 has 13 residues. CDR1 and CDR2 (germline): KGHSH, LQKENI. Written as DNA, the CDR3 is TGTGCCAGCTCATCAGGGGGATCCTATGGCTACACCTTC. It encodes CASSSGGSYGYTF.

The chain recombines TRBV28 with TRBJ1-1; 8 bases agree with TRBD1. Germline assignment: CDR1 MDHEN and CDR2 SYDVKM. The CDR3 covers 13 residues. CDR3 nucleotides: TGTAGTTCGGCGGGACAGGTCAACACTGAAGCTTTCTTT. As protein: CSSAGQVNTEAFF. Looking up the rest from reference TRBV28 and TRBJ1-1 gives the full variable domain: DVKVTQSSRYLVKRTGEKVFLECVQDMDHENMFWYRQDPGLGLRLIYFSYDVKMKEKGDIPEGYSVSREKKERFSLILESASTNQTSMYLCSSAGQVNTEAFFGQGTRLTVV.

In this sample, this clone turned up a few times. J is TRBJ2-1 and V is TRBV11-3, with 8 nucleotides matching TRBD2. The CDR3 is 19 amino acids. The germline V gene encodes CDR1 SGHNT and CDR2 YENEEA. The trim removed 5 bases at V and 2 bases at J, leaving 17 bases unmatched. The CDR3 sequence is CASSQQRSGRQKAYNEQFF. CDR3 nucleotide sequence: TGTGCCAGCAGCCAGCAAAGGAGCGGGAGACAGAAGGCCTACAATGAGCAGTTCTTC.

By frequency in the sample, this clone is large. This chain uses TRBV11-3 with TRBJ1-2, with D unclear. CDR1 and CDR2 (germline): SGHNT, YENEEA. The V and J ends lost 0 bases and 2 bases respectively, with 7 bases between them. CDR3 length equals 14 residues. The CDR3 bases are TGTGCCAGCAGCTTAGACGGCGGCAACTATGGCTACACCTTC. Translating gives CASSLDGGNYGYTF.

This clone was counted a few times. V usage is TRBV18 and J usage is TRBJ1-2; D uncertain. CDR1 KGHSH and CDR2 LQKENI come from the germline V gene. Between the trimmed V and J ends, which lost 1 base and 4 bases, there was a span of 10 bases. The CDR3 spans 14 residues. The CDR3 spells CASSPLAVIYGYTF. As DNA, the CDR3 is TGTGCCAGCTCACCACTCGCCGTTATCTATGGCTACACCTTC.

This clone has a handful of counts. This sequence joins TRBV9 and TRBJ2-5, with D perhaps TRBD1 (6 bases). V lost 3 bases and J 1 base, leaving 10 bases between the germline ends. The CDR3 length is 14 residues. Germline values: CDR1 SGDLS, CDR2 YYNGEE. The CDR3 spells CASSAKDSQETQYF. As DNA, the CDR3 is TGTGCCAGCAGCGCCAAGGACAGCCAAGAGACCCAGTACTTC. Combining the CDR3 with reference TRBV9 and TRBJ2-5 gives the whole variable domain DSGVTQTPKHLITATGQRVTLRCSPRSGDLSVYWYQQSLDQGLQFLIQYYNGEERAKGNILERFSAQQFPDLHSELNLSSLELGDSALYFCASSAKDSQETQYFGPGTRLLVL.

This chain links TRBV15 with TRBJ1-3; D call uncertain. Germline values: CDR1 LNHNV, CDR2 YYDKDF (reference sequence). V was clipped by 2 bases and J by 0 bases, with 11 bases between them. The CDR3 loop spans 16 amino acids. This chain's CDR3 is CATSRTIVSSGNTIYF. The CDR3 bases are TGTGCCACCAGCAGAACAATCGTCAGCTCTGGAAACACCATATATTTT.

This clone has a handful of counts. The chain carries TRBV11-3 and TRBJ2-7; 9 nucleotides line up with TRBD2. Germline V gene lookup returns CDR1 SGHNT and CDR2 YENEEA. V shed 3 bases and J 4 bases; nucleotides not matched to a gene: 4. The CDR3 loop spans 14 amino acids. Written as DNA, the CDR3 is TGTGCCAGCAGCTTGGGGAGCGGGAGGTACGAGCAGTACTTC. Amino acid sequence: CASSLGSGRYEQYF.

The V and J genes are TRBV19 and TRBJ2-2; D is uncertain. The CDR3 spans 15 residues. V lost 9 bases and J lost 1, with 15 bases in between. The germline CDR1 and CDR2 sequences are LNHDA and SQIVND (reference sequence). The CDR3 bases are TGTGCCAGCCGATCGACGCCAGAGAACACCGGGGAGCTGTTTTTT. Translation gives CASRSTPENTGELFF.

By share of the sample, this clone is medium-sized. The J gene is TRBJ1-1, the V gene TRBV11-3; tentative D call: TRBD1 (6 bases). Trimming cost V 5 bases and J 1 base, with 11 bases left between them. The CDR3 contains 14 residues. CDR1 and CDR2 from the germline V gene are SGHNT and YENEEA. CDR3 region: CASSQGTTNTEAFF. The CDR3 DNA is TGTGCCAGCAGCCAGGGGACAACGAACACTGAAGCTTTCTTT.

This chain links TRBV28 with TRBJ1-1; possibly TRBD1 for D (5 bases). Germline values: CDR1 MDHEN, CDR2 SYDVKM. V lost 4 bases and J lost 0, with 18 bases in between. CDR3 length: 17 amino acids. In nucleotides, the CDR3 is TGTGCCAGCAGTTCCCTGGACACTCCCCCCGTGAACACTGAAGCTTTCTTT. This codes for CASSSLDTPPVNTEAFF.

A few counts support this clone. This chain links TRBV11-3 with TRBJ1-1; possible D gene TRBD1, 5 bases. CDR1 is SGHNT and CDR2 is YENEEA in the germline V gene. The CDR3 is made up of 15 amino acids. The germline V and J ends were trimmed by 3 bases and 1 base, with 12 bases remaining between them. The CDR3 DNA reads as TGTGCCAGCAGCTTGCTGACAGTTGAGAACACTGAAGCTTTCTTT. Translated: CASSLLTVENTEAFF.

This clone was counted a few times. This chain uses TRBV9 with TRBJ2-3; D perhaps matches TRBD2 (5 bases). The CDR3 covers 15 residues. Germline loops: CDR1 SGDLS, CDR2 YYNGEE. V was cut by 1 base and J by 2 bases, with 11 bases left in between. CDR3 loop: CASSVLASPTDTQYF. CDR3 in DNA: TGTGCCAGCAGCGTACTTGCTAGCCCCACAGATACGCAGTATTTT.

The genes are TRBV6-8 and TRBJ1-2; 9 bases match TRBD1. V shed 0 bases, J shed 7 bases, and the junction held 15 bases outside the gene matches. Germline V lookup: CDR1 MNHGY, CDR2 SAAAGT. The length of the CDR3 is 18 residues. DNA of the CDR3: TGTGCCAGCAGTTACTCTGCAGCATCCGGGACAGGGTGGGGTGGCTACACCTTC. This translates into CASSYSAASGTGWGGYTF.

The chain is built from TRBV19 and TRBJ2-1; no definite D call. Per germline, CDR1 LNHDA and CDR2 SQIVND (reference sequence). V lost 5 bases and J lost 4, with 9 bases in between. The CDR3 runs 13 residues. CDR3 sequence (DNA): TGTGCCAGTAGTGGGGATTTATACAATGAGCAGTTCTTC. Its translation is CASSGDLYNEQFF.

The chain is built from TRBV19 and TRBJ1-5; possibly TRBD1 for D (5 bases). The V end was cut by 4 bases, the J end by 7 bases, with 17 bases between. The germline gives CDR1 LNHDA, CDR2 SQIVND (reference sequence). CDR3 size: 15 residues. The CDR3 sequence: CASSRIGQGRQPQHF. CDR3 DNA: TGTGCCAGTAGTAGGATAGGGCAGGGTAGACAGCCCCAGCATTTT.

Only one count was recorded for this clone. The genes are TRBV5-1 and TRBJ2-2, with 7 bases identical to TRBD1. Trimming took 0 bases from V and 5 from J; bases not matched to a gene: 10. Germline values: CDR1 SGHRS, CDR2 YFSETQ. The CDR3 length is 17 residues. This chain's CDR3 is CASSLAPGTERTGELFF. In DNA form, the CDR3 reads TGCGCCAGCAGCTTGGCACCCGGGACAGAAAGGACCGGGGAGCTGTTTTTT.

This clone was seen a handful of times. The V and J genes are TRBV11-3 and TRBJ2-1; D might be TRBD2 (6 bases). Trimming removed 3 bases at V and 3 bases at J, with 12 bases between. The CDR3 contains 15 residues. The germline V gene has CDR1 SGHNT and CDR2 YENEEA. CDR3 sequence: CASSFPGSYYNEQFF. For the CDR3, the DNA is TGTGCCAGCAGCTTCCCCGGGAGTTACTACAATGAGCAGTTCTTC.

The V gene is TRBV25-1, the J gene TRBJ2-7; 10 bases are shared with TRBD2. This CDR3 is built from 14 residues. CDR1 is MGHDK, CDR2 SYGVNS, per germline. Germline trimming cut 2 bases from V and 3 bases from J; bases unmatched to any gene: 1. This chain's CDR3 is CASSEGLAVYEQYF. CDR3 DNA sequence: TGTGCCAGCAGTGAAGGACTAGCGGTCTACGAGCAGTACTTC.

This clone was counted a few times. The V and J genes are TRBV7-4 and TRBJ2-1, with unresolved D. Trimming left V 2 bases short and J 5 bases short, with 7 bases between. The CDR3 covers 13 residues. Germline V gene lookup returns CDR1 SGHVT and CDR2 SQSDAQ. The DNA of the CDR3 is TGTGCCAGCAGCTTAACGACGGACAATGAGCAGTTCTTC. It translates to CASSLTTDNEQFF.

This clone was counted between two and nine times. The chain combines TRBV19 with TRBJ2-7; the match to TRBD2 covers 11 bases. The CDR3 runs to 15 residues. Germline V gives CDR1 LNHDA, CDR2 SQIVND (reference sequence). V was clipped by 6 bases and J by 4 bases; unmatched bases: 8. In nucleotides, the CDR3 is TGTGCCAGTAGGAGACTAGCGGGAAGCGATTACGAGCAGTACTTC. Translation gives CASRRLAGSDYEQYF.

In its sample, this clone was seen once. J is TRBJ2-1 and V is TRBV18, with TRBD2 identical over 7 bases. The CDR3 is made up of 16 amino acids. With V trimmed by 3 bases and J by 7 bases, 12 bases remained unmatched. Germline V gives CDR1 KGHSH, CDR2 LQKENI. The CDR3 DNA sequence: TGTGCCAGCTCACCCCGGGCGAGCGGGACTGGTAATGAGCAGTTCTTC. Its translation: CASSPRASGTGNEQFF. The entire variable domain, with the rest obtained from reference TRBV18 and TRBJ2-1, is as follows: NAGVMQNPRHLVRRRGQEARLRCSPMKGHSHVYWYRQLPEEGLKFMVYLQKENIIDESGMPKERFSAEFPKEGPSILRIQQVVRGDSAAYFCASSPRASGTGNEQFFGPGTRLTVL.

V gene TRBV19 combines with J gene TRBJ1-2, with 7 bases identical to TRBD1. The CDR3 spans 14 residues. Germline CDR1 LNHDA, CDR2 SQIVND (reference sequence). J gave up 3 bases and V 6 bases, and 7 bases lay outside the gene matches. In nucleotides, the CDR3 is TGTGCCAGTAGCAAAAGGGACAGCCACTATGGCTACACCTTC. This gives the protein CASSKRDSHYGYTF.

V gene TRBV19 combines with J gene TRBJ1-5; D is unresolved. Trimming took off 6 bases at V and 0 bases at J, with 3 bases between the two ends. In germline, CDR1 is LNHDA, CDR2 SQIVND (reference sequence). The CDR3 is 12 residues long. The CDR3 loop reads CASRNSNQPQHF. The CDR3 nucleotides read TGTGCCAGTAGGAATAGCAATCAGCCCCAGCATTTT.

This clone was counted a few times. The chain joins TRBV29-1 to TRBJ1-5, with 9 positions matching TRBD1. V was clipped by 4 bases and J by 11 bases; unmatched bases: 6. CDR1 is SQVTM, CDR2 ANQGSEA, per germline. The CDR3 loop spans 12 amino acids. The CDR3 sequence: CSVAGQGPTQHF. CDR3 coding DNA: TGCAGCGTTGCGGGACAGGGACCGACCCAGCATTTT.

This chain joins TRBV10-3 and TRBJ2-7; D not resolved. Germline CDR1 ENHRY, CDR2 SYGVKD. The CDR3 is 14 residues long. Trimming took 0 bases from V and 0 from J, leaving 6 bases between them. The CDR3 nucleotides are TGTGCCATCAGTGAGTCACCATTCTCCTACGAGCAGTACTTC. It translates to CAISESPFSYEQYF.

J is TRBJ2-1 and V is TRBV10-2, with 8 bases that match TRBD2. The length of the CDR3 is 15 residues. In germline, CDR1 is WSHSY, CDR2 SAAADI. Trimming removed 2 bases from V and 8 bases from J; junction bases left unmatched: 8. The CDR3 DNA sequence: TGCGCCAGCAGTGAGAAGGAGCGGGAGTGCGATGAGCAGTTCTTC. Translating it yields CASSEKERECDEQFF.

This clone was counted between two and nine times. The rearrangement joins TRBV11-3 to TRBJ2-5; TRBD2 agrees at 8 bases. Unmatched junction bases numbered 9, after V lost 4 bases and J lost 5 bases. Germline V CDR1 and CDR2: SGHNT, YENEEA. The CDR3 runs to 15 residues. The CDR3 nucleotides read TGTGCCAGCAGCTCCGGGAGGGCCGGGCCGGAGACCCAGTACTTC. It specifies CASSSGRAGPETQYF. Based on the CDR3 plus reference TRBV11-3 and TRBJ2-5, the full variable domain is EAGVVQSPRYKIIEKKQPVAFWCNPISGHNTLYWYLQNLGQGPELLIRYENEEAVDDSQLPKDRFSAERLKGVDSTLKIQPAELGDSAVYLCASSSGRAGPETQYFGPGTRLLVL.

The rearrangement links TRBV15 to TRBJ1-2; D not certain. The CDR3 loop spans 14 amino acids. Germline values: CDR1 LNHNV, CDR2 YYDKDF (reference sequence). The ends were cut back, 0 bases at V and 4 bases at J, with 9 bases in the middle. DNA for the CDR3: TGTGCCACCAGCAGAGATGAGGGTAGCTATGGCTACACCTTC. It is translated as CATSRDEGSYGYTF.

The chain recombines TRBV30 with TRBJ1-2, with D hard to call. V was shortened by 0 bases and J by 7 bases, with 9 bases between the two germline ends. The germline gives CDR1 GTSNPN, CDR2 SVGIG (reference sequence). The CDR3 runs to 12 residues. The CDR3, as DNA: TGTGCCTGGAGTGTACCCCCCAGTGGCTACACCTTC. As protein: CAWSVPPSGYTF.